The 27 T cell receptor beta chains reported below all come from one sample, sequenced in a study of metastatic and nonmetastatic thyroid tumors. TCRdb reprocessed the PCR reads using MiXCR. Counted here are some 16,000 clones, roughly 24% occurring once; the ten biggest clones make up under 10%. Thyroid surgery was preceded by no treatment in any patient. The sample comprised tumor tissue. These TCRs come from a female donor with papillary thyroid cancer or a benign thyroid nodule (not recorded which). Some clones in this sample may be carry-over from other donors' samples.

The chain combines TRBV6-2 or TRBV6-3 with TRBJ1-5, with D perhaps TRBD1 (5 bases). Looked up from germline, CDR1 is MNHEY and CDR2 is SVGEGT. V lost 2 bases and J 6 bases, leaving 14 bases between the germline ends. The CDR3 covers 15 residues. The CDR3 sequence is CASSYRPDGAQPQHF. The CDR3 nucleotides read TGTGCCAGCAGTTACAGACCTGATGGGGCTCAGCCCCAGCATTTT.

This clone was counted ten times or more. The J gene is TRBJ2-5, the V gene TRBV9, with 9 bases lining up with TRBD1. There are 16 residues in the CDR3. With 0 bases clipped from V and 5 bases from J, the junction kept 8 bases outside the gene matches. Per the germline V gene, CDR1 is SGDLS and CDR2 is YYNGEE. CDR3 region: CASSVAGTGSIETQYF. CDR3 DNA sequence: TGTGCCAGCAGCGTAGCTGGGACAGGGAGTATTGAGACCCAGTACTTC.

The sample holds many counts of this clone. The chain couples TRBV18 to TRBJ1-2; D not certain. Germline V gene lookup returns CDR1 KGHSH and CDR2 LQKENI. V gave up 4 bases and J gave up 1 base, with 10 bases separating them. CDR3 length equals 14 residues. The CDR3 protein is CASSLGDFNYGYTF. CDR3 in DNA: TGTGCCAGCTCACTCGGAGATTTTAACTATGGCTACACCTTC.

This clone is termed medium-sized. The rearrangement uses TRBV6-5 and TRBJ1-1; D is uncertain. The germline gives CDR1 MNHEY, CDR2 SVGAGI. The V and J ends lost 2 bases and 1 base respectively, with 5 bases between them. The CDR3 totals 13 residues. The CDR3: CASSYGGNTEAFF. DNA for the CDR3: TGTGCCAGCAGTTACGGCGGGAACACTGAAGCTTTCTTT.

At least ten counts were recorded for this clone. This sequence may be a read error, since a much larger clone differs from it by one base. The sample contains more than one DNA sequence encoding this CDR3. CDR3 protein: CASTGQGLSQPQHF. As DNA, the CDR3 is TGTGCCAGCACCGGGCAGGGTTTATCTCAGCCCCAGCATTTT. The chain carries TRBV12-3 or TRBV12-4 and TRBJ1-5; maybe TRBD1 (5 bases). V shed 7 bases and J shed 6 bases, with 16 bases lying between them. This CDR3 region has 14 residues.

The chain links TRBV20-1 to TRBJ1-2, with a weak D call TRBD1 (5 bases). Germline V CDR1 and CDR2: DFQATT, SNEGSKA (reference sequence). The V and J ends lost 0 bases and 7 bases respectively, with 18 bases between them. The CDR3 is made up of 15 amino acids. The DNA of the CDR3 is TGCAGTGCTAGAGATCCCGCACTCTCGGGGGTTGGCTACACCTTC. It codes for CSARDPALSGVGYTF.

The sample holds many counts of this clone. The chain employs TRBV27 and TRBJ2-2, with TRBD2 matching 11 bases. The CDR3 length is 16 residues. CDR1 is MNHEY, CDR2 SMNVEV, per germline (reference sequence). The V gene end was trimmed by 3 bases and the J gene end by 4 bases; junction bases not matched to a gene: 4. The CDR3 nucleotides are TGTGCCAGCAGTTTTAAACTAGCGGGAGCCACCGGGGAGCTGTTTTTT. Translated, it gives CASSFKLAGATGELFF.

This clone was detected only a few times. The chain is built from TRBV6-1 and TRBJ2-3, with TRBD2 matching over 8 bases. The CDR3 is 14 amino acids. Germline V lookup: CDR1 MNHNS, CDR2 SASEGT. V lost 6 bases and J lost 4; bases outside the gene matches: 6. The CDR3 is CASRAGVEADTQYF. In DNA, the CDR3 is TGTGCCAGCAGAGCGGGGGTAGAGGCAGATACGCAGTATTTT.

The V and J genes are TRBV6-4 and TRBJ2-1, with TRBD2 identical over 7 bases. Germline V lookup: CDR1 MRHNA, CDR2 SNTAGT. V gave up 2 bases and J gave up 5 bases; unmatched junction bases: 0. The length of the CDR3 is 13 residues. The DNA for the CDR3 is TGTGCCAGCAGTGACGGGACTAACAATGAGCAGTTCTTC. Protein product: CASSDGTNNEQFF.

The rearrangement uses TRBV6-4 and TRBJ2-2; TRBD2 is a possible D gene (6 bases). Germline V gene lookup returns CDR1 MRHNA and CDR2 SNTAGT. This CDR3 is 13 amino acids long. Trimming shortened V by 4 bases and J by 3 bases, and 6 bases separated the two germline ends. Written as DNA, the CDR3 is TGTGCCAGCAGTGCGGGAGACACCGGGGAGCTGTTTTTT. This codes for CASSAGDTGELFF.

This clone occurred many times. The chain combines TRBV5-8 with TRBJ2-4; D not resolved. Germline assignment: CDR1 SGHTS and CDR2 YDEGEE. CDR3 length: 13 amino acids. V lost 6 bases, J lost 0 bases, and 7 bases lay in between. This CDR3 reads CASTRLAKNIQYF. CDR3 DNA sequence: TGTGCCAGCACCCGACTAGCCAAAAACATTCAGTACTTC.

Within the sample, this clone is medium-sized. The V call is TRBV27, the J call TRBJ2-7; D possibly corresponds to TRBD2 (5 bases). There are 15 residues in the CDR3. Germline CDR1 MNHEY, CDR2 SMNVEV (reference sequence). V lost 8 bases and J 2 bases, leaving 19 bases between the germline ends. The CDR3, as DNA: TGTGCCAGCTCCCCACGAGGGTTCAGTACCTACGAGCAGTACTTC. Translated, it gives CASSPRGFSTYEQYF.

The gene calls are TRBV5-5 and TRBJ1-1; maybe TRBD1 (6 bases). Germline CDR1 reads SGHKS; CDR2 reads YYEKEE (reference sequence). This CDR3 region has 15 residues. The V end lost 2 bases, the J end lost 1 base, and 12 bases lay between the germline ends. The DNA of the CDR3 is TGTGCCAGCAGCTTCGGGGGCGGAAGGAACACTGAAGCTTTCTTT. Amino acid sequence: CASSFGGGRNTEAFF.

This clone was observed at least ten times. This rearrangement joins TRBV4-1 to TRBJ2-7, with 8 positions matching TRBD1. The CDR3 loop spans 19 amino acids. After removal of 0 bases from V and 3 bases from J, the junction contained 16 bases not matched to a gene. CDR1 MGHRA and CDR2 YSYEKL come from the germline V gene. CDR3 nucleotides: TGCGCCAGCAGCCAAGAGGGCGGGGCTGGGCGGACAGGGATCTACGAGCAGTACTTC. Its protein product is CASSQEGGAGRTGIYEQYF.

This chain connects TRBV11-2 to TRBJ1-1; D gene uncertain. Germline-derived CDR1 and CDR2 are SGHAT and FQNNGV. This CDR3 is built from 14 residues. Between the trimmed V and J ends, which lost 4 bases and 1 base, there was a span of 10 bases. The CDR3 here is CASSSEWGNTEAFF. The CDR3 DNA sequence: TGTGCCAGCAGCTCAGAGTGGGGGAACACTGAAGCTTTCTTT. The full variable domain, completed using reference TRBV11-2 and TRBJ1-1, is EAGVAQSPRYKIIEKRQSVAFWCNPISGHATLYWYQQILGQGPKLLIQFQNNGVVDDSQLPKDRFSAERLKGVDSTLKIQPAKLEDSAVYLCASSSEWGNTEAFFGQGTRLTVV.

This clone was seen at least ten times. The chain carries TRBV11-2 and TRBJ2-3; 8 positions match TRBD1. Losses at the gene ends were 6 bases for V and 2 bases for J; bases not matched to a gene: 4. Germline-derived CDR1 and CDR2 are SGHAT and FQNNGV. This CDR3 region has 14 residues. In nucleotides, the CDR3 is TGTGCCAGCAGGTACAGGGGGAACACAGATACGCAGTATTTT. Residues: CASRYRGNTDTQYF.

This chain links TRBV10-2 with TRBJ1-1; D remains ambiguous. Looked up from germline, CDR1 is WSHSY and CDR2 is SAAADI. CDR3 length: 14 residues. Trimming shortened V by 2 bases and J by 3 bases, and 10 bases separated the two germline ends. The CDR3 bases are TGCGCCAGCAGTGAGACGAATGCCGACACTGAAGCTTTCTTT. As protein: CASSETNADTEAFF.

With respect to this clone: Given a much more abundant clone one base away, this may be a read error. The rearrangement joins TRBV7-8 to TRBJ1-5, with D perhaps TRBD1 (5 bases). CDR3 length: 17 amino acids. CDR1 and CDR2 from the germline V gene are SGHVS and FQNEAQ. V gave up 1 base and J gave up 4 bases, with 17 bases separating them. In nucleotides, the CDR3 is TGTGCCAGCAGCTTAGGGGAGAGGGCGTGGGGGAATCAGCCCCAGCATTTT. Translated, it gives CASSLGERAWGNQPQHF. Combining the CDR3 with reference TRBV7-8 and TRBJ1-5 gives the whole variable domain GAGVSQSPRYKVAKRGQDVALRCDPISGHVSLFWYQQALGQGPEFLTYFQNEAQLDKSGLPSDRFFAERPEGSVSTLKIQRTQQEDSAVYLCASSLGERAWGNQPQHFGDGTRLSIL.

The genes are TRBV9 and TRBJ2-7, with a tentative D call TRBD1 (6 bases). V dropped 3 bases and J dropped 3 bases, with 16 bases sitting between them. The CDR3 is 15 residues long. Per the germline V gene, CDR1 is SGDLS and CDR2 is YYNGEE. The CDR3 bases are TGTGCCAGCAGCGCAGGGGATGTAAGGTACTACGAGCAGTACTTC. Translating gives CASSAGDVRYYEQYF.

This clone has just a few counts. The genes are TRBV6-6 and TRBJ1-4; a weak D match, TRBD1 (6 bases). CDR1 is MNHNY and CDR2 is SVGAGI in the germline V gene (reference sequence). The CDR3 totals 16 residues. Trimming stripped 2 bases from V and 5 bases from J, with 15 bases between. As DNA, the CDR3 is TGTGCCAGCAGTTACGTCGGTGCTGGGGGCAATGAAAAACTGTTTTTT. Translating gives CASSYVGAGGNEKLFF.

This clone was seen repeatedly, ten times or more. The CDR3 protein is CSVDADRGGEQYF. CDR3 DNA: TGCAGCGTTGATGCGGACAGGGGGGGGGAGCAGTACTTC. This rearrangement joins TRBV29-1 to TRBJ2-7, with 10 bases matching TRBD1. Unmatched junction bases numbered 6, after V lost 3 bases and J lost 7 bases. CDR3 length equals 13 residues. Germline lookup yields CDR1 SQVTM and CDR2 ANQGSEA.

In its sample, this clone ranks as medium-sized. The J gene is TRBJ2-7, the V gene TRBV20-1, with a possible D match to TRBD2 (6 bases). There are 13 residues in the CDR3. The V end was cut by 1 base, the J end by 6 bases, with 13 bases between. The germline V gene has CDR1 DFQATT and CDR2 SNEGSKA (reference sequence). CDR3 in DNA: TGCAGTGCTAGAGTCGGAGGGCCCAGCGAGCAGTACTTC. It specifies CSARVGGPSEQYF.

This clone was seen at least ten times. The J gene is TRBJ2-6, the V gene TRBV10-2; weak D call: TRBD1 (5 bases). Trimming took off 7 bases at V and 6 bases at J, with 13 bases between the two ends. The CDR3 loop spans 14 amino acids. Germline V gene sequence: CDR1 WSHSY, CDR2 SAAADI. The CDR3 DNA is TGCGCCAGCAAAAGGGGCGTTGAGGCCAACGTCCTGACTTTC. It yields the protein CASKRGVEANVLTF.

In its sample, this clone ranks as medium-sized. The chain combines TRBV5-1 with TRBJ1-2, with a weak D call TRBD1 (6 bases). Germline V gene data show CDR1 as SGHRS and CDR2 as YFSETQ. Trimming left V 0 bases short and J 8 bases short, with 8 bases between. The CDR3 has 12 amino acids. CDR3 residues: CASSLGQEGYTF. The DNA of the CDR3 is TGCGCCAGCAGCTTGGGACAGGAAGGCTACACCTTC.

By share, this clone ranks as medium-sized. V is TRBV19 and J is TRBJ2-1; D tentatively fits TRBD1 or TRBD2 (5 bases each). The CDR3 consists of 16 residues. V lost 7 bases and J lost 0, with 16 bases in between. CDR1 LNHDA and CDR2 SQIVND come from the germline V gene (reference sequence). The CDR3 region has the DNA TGTGCCAGTACCCCCTCCACCGGGACCTCCTACAATGAGCAGTTCTTC. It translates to CASTPSTGTSYNEQFF.

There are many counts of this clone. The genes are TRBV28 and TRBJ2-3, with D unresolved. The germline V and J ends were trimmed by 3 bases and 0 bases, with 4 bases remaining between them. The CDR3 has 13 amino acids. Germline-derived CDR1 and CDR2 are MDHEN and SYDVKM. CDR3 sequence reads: CASSLDSTDTQYF. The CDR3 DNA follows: TGTGCCAGCAGTTTGGACAGCACAGATACGCAGTATTTT.

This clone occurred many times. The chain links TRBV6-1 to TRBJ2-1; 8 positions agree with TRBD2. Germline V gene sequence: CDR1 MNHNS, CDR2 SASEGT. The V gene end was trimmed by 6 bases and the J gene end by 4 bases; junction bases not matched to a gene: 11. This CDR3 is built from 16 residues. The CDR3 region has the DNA TGTGCCAGCAGCCTAACCCGGGAGGGGTATTACAATGAGCAGTTCTTC. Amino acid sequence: CASSLTREGYYNEQFF.